A single sample is the source of the 2 T cell receptor beta chains below, sequenced in a study of shared clonotypes between healthy human individuals. Produced via immunoSEQ multiplex PCR; TCRdb's table is partial and in-frame only. The sample lists around 1.5 million clones; approximately 98% were seen once. Sequencing was done on a sample of naive CD4+ T cells sorted from blood. The subset was: CD45RA+ positively selected. These receptors were collected from a man in his thirties or forties in good health.

The chain combines TRBV30 with TRBJ2-1, with a tentative D call TRBD2 (5 bases). Germline CDR1 GTSNPN, CDR2 SVGIG (reference sequence). The CDR3 contains 17 residues. Between the trimmed V and J ends, which lost 3 bases and 0 bases, there was a span of 18 bases. The CDR3 sequence is CAWSLGRSRGSYNEQFF. CDR3 coding DNA: TGTGCCTGGAGCCTGGGTCGGAGCCGGGGCTCCTACAATGAGCAGTTCTTC.

The J gene is TRBJ2-1, the V gene TRBV6-4; D ambiguous. Between the trimmed V and J ends, which lost 3 bases and 4 bases, there was a span of 13 bases. Per germline, CDR1 MRHNA and CDR2 SNTAGT. The CDR3 covers 15 residues. The CDR3 nucleotides read TGTGCCAGCAGTGATCAACCCGCCGGGTACAATGAGCAGTTCTTC. This encodes CASSDQPAGYNEQFF.